Sequencing of this T cell receptor beta chain was carried out in a study of T-cell reconstitution after alpha-beta-depleted transplantation in children (dated by TCRdb to 2016 to 2017). Background for the entire study: Using TCR repertoire profiling, the study quantitatively followed how T-cell immune reconstitution unfolded in children after TCRalphabeta/CD19-depleted allogeneic hematopoietic cell transplantation. Findings and caveats that apply to the study as a whole: The high TCRbeta diversity at day 60 in some patients was ascribed to recipient T cells and intrathymic progenitors that had survived conditioning. Over subsequent months, a decline in hyperexpanded clone frequencies was noted, and after one year, T-cell counts and TCRbeta diversity were mostly ascribed to newly produced T cells. The apparently early recovery of alphabetaT-cell counts about two months after transplant reportedly depended on only several hundred rapidly expanded clones that came from non-depleted graft cells.

The CDR3 sequence holds 14 residues, the cysteine and phenylalanine included. Here the CDR3 DNA is all that survives: 42 bases in frame from base 1. V ends up 3 bases short and J 5 bases short, with an unmatched junction base count of 3. According to the germline V gene, CDR1 reads SGDLS and CDR2 reads YYNGEE. According to the study, the label for this sample's treatment or condition signals: allogeneic hematopoietic cell transplantation with graft depleted of TCRalphabeta T cells and CD19 B cells. The children who served as transplant recipients had been given grafts of TCRalphabeta/CD19-depleted allogeneic hematopoietic cells. Library preparation employed PCR. Reads for this sample came from an Illumina HiSeq 2500. TCR libraries were prepared with molecular barcoding, using unique molecular identifiers to normalize TCRbeta repertoire quantification. Using fastp trimming at Q25 and MiXCR clonotype assembly, TCRdb reanalyzed the public sequencing data and kept in-frame beta chains. Records with the same CDR3 protein are collapsed into one entry carrying the most frequent genes and DNA. The sample table contains over 200,000 distinct CDR3 sequences; only one count was recorded for about a tenth of them. Of the sample, under 30% falls within the top ten clones.

This clonotype came up many times. Its specific antigen is unknown. No much larger clone exists at a distance of one base, and base qualities are not known. The receptor was isolated from a child younger than two with acute myeloid leukemia, due to receive a stem cell transplant. Sequences were derived from PBMCs, sampled before TCRalphabeta/CD19-depleted stem cell transplant. Recombination joined TRBV9 with TRBJ2-5, and 11 junction bases match TRBD2. The DNA sequence reads TGTGCCAGCAGCGGGACTAGCGGGTATGAGACCCAGTACTTC. It specifies CASSGTSGYETQYF.